The entry below describes one T cell receptor (beta chain). These data belong to a study of blood T cell repertoires in COVID-19. Profiling relied on immunoSEQ multiplex PCR, and the TCRdb table lists in-frame clones only, not all of them. The table includes about 220,000 clones, 82% detected once. Sequencing was done on a sample of PBMCs or T cells enriched from blood (not recorded which). This receptor was obtained from a woman aged 60 to 75 who had recovered from COVID-19.

CDR3 sequence (DNA): TGCAGCGTTACTTGGACAGGGGCGCCCGAGCAGTACTTC. This translates into CSVTWTGAPEQYF. The gene calls are TRBV29-1 and TRBJ2-7; 9 positions match TRBD1. The V gene end was trimmed by 5 bases and the J gene end by 6 bases; junction bases not matched to a gene: 8. Per germline, CDR1 SQVTM and CDR2 ANQGSEA. CDR3 size: 13 residues.